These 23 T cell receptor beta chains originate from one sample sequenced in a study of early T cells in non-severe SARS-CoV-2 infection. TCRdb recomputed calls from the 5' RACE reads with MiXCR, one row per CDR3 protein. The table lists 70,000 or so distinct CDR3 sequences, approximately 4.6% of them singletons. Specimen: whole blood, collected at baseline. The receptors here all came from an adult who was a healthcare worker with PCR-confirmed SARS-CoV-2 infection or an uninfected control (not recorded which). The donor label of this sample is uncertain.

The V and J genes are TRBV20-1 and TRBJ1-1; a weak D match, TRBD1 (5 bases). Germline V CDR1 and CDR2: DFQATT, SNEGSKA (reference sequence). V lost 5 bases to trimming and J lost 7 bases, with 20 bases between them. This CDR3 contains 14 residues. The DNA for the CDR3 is TGCAGTGCTTCGAAGGCAGGCGGGGCCCGTGAAGCTTTCTTT. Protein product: CSASKAGGAREAFF.

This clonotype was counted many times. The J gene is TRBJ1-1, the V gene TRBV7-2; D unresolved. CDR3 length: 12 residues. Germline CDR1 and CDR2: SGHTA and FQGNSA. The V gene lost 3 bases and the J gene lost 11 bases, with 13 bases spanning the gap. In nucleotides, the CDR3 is TGTGCCAGCAGCTTCCAACTAAATGCGGCTTTCTTT. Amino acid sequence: CASSFQLNAAFF.

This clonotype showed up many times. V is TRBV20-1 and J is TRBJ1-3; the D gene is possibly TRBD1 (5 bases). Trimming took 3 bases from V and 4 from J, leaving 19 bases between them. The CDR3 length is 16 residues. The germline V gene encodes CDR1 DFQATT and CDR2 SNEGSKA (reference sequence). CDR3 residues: CSASIGDPPAGNTIYF. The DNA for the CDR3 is TGCAGTGCTAGTATAGGGGACCCGCCGGCGGGAAACACCATATATTTT.

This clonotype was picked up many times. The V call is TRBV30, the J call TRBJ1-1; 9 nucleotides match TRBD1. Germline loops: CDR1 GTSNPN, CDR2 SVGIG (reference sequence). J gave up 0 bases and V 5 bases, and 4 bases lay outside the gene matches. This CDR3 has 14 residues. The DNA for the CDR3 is TGTGCCTGGGCACGGGACAGGGTGAACACTGAAGCTTTCTTT. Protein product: CAWARDRVNTEAFF.

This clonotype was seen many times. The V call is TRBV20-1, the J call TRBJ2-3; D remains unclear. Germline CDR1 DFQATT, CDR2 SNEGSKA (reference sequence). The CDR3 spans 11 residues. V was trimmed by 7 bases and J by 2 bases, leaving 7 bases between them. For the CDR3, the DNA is TGCAGTGGCACTTCCACAGATACGCAGTATTTT. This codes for CSGTSTDTQYF.

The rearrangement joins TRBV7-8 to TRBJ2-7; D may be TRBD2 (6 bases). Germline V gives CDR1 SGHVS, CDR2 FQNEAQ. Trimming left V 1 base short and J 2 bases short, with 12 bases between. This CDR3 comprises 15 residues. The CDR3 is CASSLVLRGPYEQYF. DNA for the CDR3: TGTGCCAGCAGCTTAGTCTTGCGGGGCCCCTACGAGCAGTACTTC.

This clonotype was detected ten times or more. CDR3 sequence reads: CASISLEGHKFYEQYF. In DNA form, the CDR3 reads TGTGCCAGCATTTCGCTTGAGGGCCACAAATTTTACGAGCAGTACTTC. The chain employs TRBV28 and TRBJ2-7, with a possible D match to TRBD2 (5 bases). The CDR3 runs to 16 residues. From germline, CDR1 is MDHEN and CDR2 SYDVKM. Between the trimmed V and J ends, which lost 7 bases and 4 bases, there was a span of 23 bases. The full variable domain, its missing parts supplied by reference TRBV28 and TRBJ2-7, is DVKVTQSSRYLVKRTGEKVFLECVQDMDHENMFWYRQDPGLGLRLIYFSYDVKMKEKGDIPEGYSVSREKKERFSLILESASTNQTSMYLCASISLEGHKFYEQYFGPGTRLTVT.

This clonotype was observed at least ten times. The DNA for the CDR3 is TGCAGTGCTTGCATAAATCATAGGGTTGGTGAGCAGTTCTTC. Translated, it gives CSACINHRVGEQFF. This chain uses TRBV20-1 with TRBJ2-1; D not certain. Germline CDR1 DFQATT, CDR2 SNEGSKA (reference sequence). V lost 5 bases and J 9 bases, leaving 20 bases between the germline ends. This CDR3 has 14 amino acids.

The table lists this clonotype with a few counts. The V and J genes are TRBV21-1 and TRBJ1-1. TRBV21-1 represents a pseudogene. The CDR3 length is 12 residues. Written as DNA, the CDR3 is TGTGCCAGCAGACCCAGGCAGAATGAAGCTTTCTTT. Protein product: CASRPRQNEAFF.

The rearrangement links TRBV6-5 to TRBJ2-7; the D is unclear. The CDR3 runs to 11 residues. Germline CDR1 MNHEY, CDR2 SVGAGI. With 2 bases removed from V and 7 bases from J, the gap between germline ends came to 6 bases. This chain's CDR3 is CASSYGREQYF. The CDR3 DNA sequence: TGTGCCAGCAGTTACGGGCGGGAGCAGTACTTC.

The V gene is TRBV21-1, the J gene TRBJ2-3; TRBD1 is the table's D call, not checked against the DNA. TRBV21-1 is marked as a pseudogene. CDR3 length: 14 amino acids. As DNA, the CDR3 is TGTGCCAGCCCCCGGGACGGAGTTTCAGATACGCAGTATTTT. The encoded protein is CASPRDGVSDTQYF.

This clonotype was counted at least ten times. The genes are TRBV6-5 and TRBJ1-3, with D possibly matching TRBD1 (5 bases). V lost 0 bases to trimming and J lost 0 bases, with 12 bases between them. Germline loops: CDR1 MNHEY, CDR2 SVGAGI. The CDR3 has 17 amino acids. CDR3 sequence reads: CASSYSLRQSSGNTIYF. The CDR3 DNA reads TGTGCCAGCAGTTACTCGTTGCGACAGAGCTCTGGAAACACCATATATTTT.

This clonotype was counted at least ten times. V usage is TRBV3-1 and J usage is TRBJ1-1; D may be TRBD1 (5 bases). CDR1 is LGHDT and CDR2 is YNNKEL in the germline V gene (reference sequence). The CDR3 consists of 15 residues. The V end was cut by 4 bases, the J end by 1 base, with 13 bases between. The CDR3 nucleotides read TGTGCCAGCAGCCTAACCCGGACACAGAACACTGAAGCTTTCTTT. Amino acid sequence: CASSLTRTQNTEAFF.

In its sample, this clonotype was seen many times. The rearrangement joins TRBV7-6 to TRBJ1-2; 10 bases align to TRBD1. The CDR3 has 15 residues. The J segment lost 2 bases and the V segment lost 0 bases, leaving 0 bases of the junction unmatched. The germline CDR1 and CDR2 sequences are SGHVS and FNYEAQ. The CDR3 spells CASSLAGQGNYGYTF. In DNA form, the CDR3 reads TGTGCCAGCAGCTTAGCGGGACAGGGGAACTATGGCTACACCTTC.

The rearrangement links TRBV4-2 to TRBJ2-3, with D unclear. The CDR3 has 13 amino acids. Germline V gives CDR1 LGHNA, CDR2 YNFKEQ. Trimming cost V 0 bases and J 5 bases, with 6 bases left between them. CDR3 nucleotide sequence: TGTGCCAGCAGCCAAGATTACGGAGATACGCAGTATTTT. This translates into CASSQDYGDTQYF.

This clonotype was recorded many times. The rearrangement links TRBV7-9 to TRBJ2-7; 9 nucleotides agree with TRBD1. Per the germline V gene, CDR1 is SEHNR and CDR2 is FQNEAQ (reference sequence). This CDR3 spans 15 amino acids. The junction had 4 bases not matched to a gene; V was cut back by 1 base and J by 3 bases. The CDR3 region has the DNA TGTGCCAGCAGCTTAGGGGACAGGGAAATCTACGAGCAGTACTTC. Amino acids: CASSLGDREIYEQYF. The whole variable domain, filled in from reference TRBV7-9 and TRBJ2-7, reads DTGVSQNPRHKITKRGQNVTFRCDPISEHNRLYWYRQTLGQGPEFLTYFQNEAQLEKSRLLSDRFSAERPKGSFSTLEIQRTEQGDSAMYLCASSLGDREIYEQYFGPGTRLTVT.

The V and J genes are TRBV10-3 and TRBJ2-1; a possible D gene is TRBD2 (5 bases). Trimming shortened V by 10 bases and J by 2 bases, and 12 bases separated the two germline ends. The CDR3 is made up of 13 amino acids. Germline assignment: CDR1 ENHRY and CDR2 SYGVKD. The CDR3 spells CASLAHTYNEQFF. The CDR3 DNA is TGTGCCAGTCTAGCACATACCTACAATGAGCAGTTCTTC.

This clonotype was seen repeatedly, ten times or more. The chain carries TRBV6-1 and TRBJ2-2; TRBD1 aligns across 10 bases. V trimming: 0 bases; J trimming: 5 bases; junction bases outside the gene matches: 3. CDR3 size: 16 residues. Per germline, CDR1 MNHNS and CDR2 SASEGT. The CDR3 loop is CASSEAWDRGTGELFF. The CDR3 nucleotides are TGTGCCAGCAGTGAAGCTTGGGACAGGGGTACCGGGGAGCTGTTTTTT.

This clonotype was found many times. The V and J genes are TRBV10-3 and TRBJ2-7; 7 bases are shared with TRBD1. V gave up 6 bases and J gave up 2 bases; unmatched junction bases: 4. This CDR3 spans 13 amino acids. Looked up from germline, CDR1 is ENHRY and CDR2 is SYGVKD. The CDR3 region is CAIRPGQTYEQYF. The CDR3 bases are TGTGCCATCAGACCGGGACAGACCTACGAGCAGTACTTC.

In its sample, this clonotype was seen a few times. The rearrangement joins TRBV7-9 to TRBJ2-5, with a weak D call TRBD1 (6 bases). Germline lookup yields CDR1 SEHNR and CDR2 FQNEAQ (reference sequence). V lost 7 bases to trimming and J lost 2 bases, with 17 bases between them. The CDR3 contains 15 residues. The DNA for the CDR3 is TGTGCCAGCACCCCGCCGACAGGTCCACAAGAGACCCAGTACTTC. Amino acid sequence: CASTPPTGPQETQYF.

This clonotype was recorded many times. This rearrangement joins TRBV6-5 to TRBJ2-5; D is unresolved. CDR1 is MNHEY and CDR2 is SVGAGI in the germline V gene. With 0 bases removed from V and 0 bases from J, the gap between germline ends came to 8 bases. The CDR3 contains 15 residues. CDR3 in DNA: TGTGCCAGCAGTTACTCGTACCGGAACCAAGAGACCCAGTACTTC. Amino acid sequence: CASSYSYRNQETQYF.

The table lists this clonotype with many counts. CDR3 loop: CASSPLKTADEAFF. The DNA of the CDR3 is TGTGCCAGCAGCCCTCTTAAGACAGCAGACGAAGCTTTCTTT. J is TRBJ1-1 and V is TRBV7-8, with D perhaps matching TRBD1 (5 bases). CDR3 length equals 14 residues. Germline CDR1 SGHVS, CDR2 FQNEAQ. Trimming pared 5 bases from V and 8 bases from J, leaving 18 bases between.

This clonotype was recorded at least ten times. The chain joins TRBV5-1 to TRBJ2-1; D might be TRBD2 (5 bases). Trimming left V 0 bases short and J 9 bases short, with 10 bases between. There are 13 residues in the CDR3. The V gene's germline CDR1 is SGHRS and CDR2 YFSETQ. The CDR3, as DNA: TGCGCCAGCAGCTTGGCCCTTCGGGGTGAGCAGTTCTTC. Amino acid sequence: CASSLALRGEQFF.